Listed here are 27 T cell receptor beta chains from one sample, sequenced in a study of blood T cell repertoires in COVID-19. Method: immunoSEQ multiplex PCR; TCRdb's copy keeps in-frame clones and lacks some. The table has over 200,000 clones, 80% to 85% seen once; the top ten hold around 5%. The sample was peripheral blood. The source of these receptors is a human donor in a cohort sampled during active COVID-19.

The chain couples TRBV28 to TRBJ1-2; the D gene is possibly TRBD1 (6 bases). The V and J ends lost 7 bases and 3 bases respectively, with 27 bases between them. Germline V gene data show CDR1 as MDHEN and CDR2 as SYDVKM. This CDR3 spans 18 amino acids. The CDR3 is CASTQLGALRTLYYGYTF. Written as DNA, the CDR3 is TGTGCCAGCACTCAGCTGGGGGCATTACGAACCCTTTACTATGGCTACACCTTC.

This clone is deemed medium-sized. The germline gene is not matched at one end of the junction; a read error may be the cause. In the same sample, other DNA sequences code for this CDR3. This rearrangement joins TRBV27 to TRBJ2-7, with D maybe TRBD2 (6 bases). The CDR3 totals 14 residues. CDR1 is MNHEY and CDR2 is SMNVEV in the germline V gene (reference sequence). CDR3 residues: CASSLRSGSDEQYF. CDR3 bases: TGTGCCAGCAGTTTACGTAGCGGCTCCGACGAGCAGTACTTC.

This clone was seen just once. CDR3 residues: CASSPWDRGGSPLHF. In nucleotides, the CDR3 is TGTGCCAGCAGTCCGTGGGACAGGGGTGGGTCACCCCTCCACTTT. The J gene is TRBJ1-6, the V gene TRBV27, with 10 bases matching TRBD1. Per germline, CDR1 MNHEY and CDR2 SMNVEV (reference sequence). V lost 5 bases and J lost 10; bases outside the gene matches: 8. CDR3 length equals 15 residues.

This clone was seen once. The V call is TRBV28, the J call TRBJ1-1, with D possibly being TRBD1 (6 bases). Germline values: CDR1 MDHEN, CDR2 SYDVKM. V dropped 5 bases and J dropped 5 bases, with 15 bases sitting between them. The CDR3 is made up of 14 amino acids. The chain's CDR3 is CASSPGRGKTEAFF. Written as DNA, the CDR3 is TGTGCCAGCAGTCCCGGGAGGGGGAAGACTGAAGCTTTCTTT. Drawing the rest from reference TRBV28 and TRBJ1-1, the complete variable domain is DVKVTQSSRYLVKRTGEKVFLECVQDMDHENMFWYRQDPGLGLRLIYFSYDVKMKEKGDIPEGYSVSREKKERFSLILESASTNQTSMYLCASSPGRGKTEAFFGQGTRLTVV.

This chain connects TRBV10-1 to TRBJ2-1, with 10 positions matching TRBD2. V shed 8 bases, J shed 8 bases, and the junction held 12 bases outside the gene matches. Germline values: CDR1 WNHNN, CDR2 SYGVQD (reference sequence). There are 15 residues in the CDR3. DNA of the CDR3: TGCGCCAGCTTACCAAGCGGGAGGGCCAACCATGAGCAGTTCTTC. It is translated as CASLPSGRANHEQFF.

The rearrangement links TRBV4-1 to TRBJ2-7; no firm D call. Trimming left V 0 bases short and J 6 bases short, with 9 bases between. This CDR3 comprises 13 residues. The V gene's germline CDR1 is MGHRA and CDR2 YSYEKL. CDR3 nucleotides: TGCGCCAGCAGCCAAGATTCAAAGCGCGAGCAGTACTTC. It codes for CASSQDSKREQYF.

This chain links TRBV27 with TRBJ2-1; 8 positions match TRBD2. V lost 3 bases and J lost 4; bases outside the gene matches: 2. CDR3 length: 14 amino acids. Germline V gene lookup returns CDR1 MNHEY and CDR2 SMNVEV (reference sequence). CDR3 loop: CASSLGLGYNEQFF. For the CDR3, the DNA is TGTGCCAGCAGTTTGGGACTAGGATACAATGAGCAGTTCTTC.

As regards this clone: The same CDR3 can be traced to other DNA sequences in this sample. J is TRBJ1-1 and V is TRBV19; D not resolved. Germline V gene sequence: CDR1 LNHDA, CDR2 SQIVND (reference sequence). CDR3 length: 13 amino acids. V was pared by 5 bases and J by 4 bases, with 11 bases between. The CDR3 loop reads CASSPSGVTEAFF. CDR3 sequence (DNA): TGTGCCAGTAGTCCCTCGGGAGTCACTGAAGCTTTCTTT.

This chain links TRBV7-2 with TRBJ2-5, with 8 positions matching TRBD2. J was trimmed by 5 bases and V by 0 bases; bases with no gene match: 8. Germline V gene sequence: CDR1 SGHTA, CDR2 FQGNSA. The CDR3 is 16 amino acids. The CDR3 region is CASSLAAAGGGETQYF. CDR3 in DNA: TGTGCCAGCAGCTTAGCGGCGGCGGGAGGAGGCGAGACCCAGTACTTC.

This clone was observed a handful of times. The V gene is TRBV15, the J gene TRBJ2-4, with TRBD1 identical over 8 bases. The CDR3 runs 15 residues. Trimming took 5 bases from V and 6 from J; bases not matched to a gene: 9. Germline V CDR1 and CDR2: LNHNV, YYDKDF (reference sequence). CDR3 nucleotide sequence: TGTGCCACCAGCTTGAGACAGGGGTATACAAACATTCAGTACTTC. Translating gives CATSLRQGYTNIQYF.

The J gene is TRBJ2-3, the V gene TRBV19; 10 bases fit TRBD2. Per the germline V gene, CDR1 is LNHDA and CDR2 is SQIVND (reference sequence). The junction had 6 bases not matched to a gene; V was cut back by 3 bases and J by 6 bases. The CDR3 runs to 15 residues. The CDR3 loop reads CASSMASGSRDTQYF. As DNA, the CDR3 is TGTGCCAGTAGTATGGCTAGCGGGAGTCGGGATACGCAGTATTTT.

The chain employs TRBV7-2 and TRBJ1-1; D unclear. V was clipped by 4 bases and J by 4 bases, with 13 bases between them. The length of the CDR3 is 14 residues. Germline CDR1 reads SGHTA; CDR2 reads FQGNSA. The CDR3 nucleotides are TGTGCCAGCAGCTCCATGAGAGGGATCACTGAAGCTTTCTTT. Translation: CASSSMRGITEAFF.

The chain has TRBV5-5 and TRBJ1-1; D is unclear. The V gene lost 4 bases and the J gene lost 2 bases, with 12 bases spanning the gap. Germline values: CDR1 SGHKS, CDR2 YYEKEE (reference sequence). CDR3 size: 14 residues. The CDR3 loop is CASSRTTENTEAFF. The CDR3 DNA is TGTGCCAGCAGCCGGACTACCGAAAACACTGAAGCTTTCTTT.

J is TRBJ1-4 and V is TRBV4-3; 7 nucleotides align to TRBD1. The V and J ends lost 1 base and 4 bases, in that order; junction bases with no gene match: 3. The CDR3 covers 15 residues. The germline gives CDR1 LGHNA, CDR2 YSLEER. CDR3 DNA: TGCGCCAGCAGCCAAGGACAGGGAGATAATGAAAAACTGTTTTTT. This encodes CASSQGQGDNEKLFF.

The V and J genes are TRBV7-2 and TRBJ2-7; 9 positions match TRBD1. The CDR3 covers 16 residues. Germline values: CDR1 SGHTA, CDR2 FQGNSA. J lost 3 bases, V lost 0 bases, and 6 bases had no gene match. CDR3: CASSLASGTGFYEQYF. In DNA form, the CDR3 reads TGTGCCAGCAGCTTAGCCTCCGGGACAGGGTTCTACGAGCAGTACTTC.

The chain couples TRBV28 to TRBJ1-4, with TRBD1 as a possible D gene (6 bases). Germline V gene sequence: CDR1 MDHEN, CDR2 SYDVKM. The CDR3 length is 12 residues. The germline V and J ends were trimmed by 6 bases and 7 bases, with 9 bases remaining between them. CDR3 nucleotides: TGTGCCAGCAGGTACAGGGTTGAAAAACTGTTTTTT. Protein: CASRYRVEKLFF.

The J gene is TRBJ1-5, the V gene TRBV28; no firm D call. Deletions cut 5 bases from V and 0 bases from J, with 8 bases between. Germline V gene data show CDR1 as MDHEN and CDR2 as SYDVKM. The CDR3 length is 14 residues. The CDR3 DNA reads TGTGCCAGCAGTGCGACTTATAGCAATCAGCCCCAGCATTTT. Translated, it gives CASSATYSNQPQHF.

This clone was detected a few times. This chain connects TRBV27 to TRBJ1-1; D gene uncertain. This CDR3 has 13 amino acids. Germline V gene sequence: CDR1 MNHEY, CDR2 SMNVEV (reference sequence). V was clipped by 3 bases and J by 1 base, with 6 bases between them. This CDR3 is CASSFYKNTEAFF. The CDR3 bases are TGTGCCAGCAGTTTTTACAAGAACACTGAAGCTTTCTTT.

This clone was seen only a few times. The V gene is TRBV3-1 (or the pseudogene TRBV3-2), the J gene TRBJ2-7; a weak D match, TRBD1 (6 bases). Trimming took off 3 bases at V and 2 bases at J, with 11 bases between the two ends. The length of the CDR3 is 14 residues. CDR1 LGHDT and CDR2 YNNKEL come from the germline V gene (reference sequence). Here the CDR3 DNA reads TGTGCCAGCAGCCACCTCTGGGGGCCCTACGAGCAGTACTTC. As protein: CASSHLWGPYEQYF.

The genes are TRBV9 and TRBJ2-1, with TRBD2 identical over 9 bases. Germline values: CDR1 SGDLS, CDR2 YYNGEE. The CDR3 consists of 15 residues. Trimming at V came to 0 bases and at J to 4 bases, leaving 2 bases not matched to a gene. CDR3: CASSVASGDYNEQFF. The CDR3 DNA sequence: TGTGCCAGCAGCGTAGCTAGCGGGGATTACAATGAGCAGTTCTTC.

This sequence joins TRBV10-3 and TRBJ2-7; TRBD2 agrees at 9 bases. The germline V gene has CDR1 ENHRY and CDR2 SYGVKD. The CDR3 totals 18 residues. The trim removed 4 bases at V and 3 bases at J, leaving 16 bases unmatched. The CDR3 region is CAISVESLAGAPSYEQYF. CDR3 nucleotide sequence: TGTGCCATCAGTGTAGAGTCATTAGCGGGAGCCCCCAGCTACGAGCAGTACTTC.

This clone was counted only a few times. The chain has TRBV25-1 and TRBJ2-7; 10 bases align to TRBD2. The length of the CDR3 is 15 residues. The trim removed 1 base at V and 6 bases at J, leaving 6 bases unmatched. Germline-derived CDR1 and CDR2 are MGHDK and SYGVNS. The CDR3 DNA reads as TGTGCCAGCAGTGAATCTCTAGCGGGAGTTGGCGAGCAGTACTTC. Translation gives CASSESLAGVGEQYF.

The rearrangement joins TRBV7-6 to TRBJ1-5; maybe TRBD1 (6 bases). The germline V gene encodes CDR1 SGHVS and CDR2 FNYEAQ. The germline V and J ends were trimmed by 5 bases and 4 bases, with 15 bases remaining between them. The CDR3 is 15 amino acids. Written as DNA, the CDR3 is TGTGCCAGCAGCCCTAGGCCAGGGGAGAATCAGCCCCAGCATTTT. It encodes CASSPRPGENQPQHF.

The rearrangement uses TRBV6-4 and TRBJ2-1, with TRBD2 identical over 9 bases. There are 17 residues in the CDR3. Germline V CDR1 and CDR2: MRHNA, SNTAGT. With V trimmed by 6 bases and J by 3 bases, 12 bases remained unmatched. The DNA of the CDR3 is TGTGCCAGCAGCCCGTTTGGAGCGGGAGGTGGCTACAATGAGCAGTTCTTC. Translation: CASSPFGAGGGYNEQFF.

The J gene is TRBJ1-3, the V gene TRBV7-8; TRBD1 might be the D (6 bases). Germline CDR1 and CDR2: SGHVS and FQNEAQ. This CDR3 contains 16 residues. Between the trimmed V and J ends, which lost 1 base and 4 bases, there was a span of 14 bases. Here the CDR3 reads CASSLGASGAGNTIYF. The CDR3 DNA reads as TGTGCCAGCAGCTTAGGAGCCTCAGGGGCCGGAAACACCATATATTTT. Drawing the rest from reference TRBV7-8 and TRBJ1-3, the complete variable domain is GAGVSQSPRYKVAKRGQDVALRCDPISGHVSLFWYQQALGQGPEFLTYFQNEAQLDKSGLPSDRFFAERPEGSVSTLKIQRTQQEDSAVYLCASSLGASGAGNTIYFGEGSWLTVV.

This clone showed up just a few times. The chain links TRBV6-2 or TRBV6-3 to TRBJ2-1; possibly TRBD1 for D (6 bases). This CDR3 is 14 amino acids long. CDR1 and CDR2 from the germline V gene are MNHEY and SVGEGT. With 6 bases removed from V and 4 bases from J, the gap between germline ends came to 13 bases. CDR3 sequence: CASSLIDRYNEQFF. DNA for the CDR3: TGTGCCAGCAGCCTTATCGACAGGTACAATGAGCAGTTCTTC.

The chain is built from TRBV24-1 and TRBJ2-3, with TRBD2 matching over 10 bases. CDR3 size: 19 residues. Trimming took 3 bases from V and 4 from J; bases not matched to a gene: 15. CDR1 KGHDR and CDR2 SFDVKD come from the germline V gene. The DNA for the CDR3 is TGTGCCACCAGTGATCACCCAGCGGGAGGGTTTTTTATGGCAGATACGCAGTATTTT. Translation gives CATSDHPAGGFFMADTQYF.